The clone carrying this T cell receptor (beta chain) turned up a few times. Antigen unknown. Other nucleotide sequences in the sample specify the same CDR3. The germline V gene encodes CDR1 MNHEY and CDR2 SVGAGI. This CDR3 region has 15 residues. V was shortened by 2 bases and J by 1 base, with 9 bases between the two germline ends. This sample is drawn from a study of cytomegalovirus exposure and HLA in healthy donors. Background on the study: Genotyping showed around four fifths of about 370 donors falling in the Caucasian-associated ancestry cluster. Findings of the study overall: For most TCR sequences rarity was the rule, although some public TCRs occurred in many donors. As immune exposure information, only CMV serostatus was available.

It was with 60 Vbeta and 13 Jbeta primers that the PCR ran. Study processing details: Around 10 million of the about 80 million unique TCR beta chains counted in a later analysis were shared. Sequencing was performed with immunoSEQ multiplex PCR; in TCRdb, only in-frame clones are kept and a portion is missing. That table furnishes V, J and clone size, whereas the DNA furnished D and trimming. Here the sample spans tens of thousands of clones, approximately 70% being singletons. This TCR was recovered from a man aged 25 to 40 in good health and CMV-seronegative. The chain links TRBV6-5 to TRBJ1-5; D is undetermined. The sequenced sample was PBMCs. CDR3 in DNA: TGTGCCAGCAGTTACGGTCCTGGCAGCAATCAGCCCCAGCATTTT. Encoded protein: CASSYGPGSNQPQHF.